This T cell receptor (beta chain) was recovered during a study of cytomegalovirus exposure and HLA in healthy donors. About the research overall: When just under 400 donors were genotyped, over 80% of them were found to fall in the Caucasian-associated ancestry cluster.

Primers for the PCR totalled 60 Vbeta and 13 Jbeta. Profiling relied on immunoSEQ multiplex PCR, and the TCRdb table lists in-frame clones only, not all of them. Of 150,000 or so clones listed, roughly 73% are singletons. Regarding the study as a whole: In a later analysis, V- and J-gene trimming of beta chains associated with a DCLRE1C missense variant, replicated independently. There were reportedly fewer N-insertions in an Asian-associated ancestry cluster than the approximately 670-donor mean, in a later analysis.

Of note for this clone: Its target is unknown.

Germline loops: CDR1 MGHDK, CDR2 SYGVNS. V dropped 8 bases and J dropped 8 bases, with 18 bases sitting between them. The CDR3 is made up of 14 amino acids. The V gene is TRBV25-1, the J gene TRBJ1-4; D unresolved. The TCR sequence derives from a woman under 30 in good health and CMV-seronegative. The specimen sequenced was PBMCs. CDR3 nucleotides: TGTGCCAGCGGCGCCTGGACCGAGGGCGAAAAACTGTTTTTT. It yields the protein CASGAWTEGEKLFF.